This is a list of T cell receptor beta chains from one sample in a study of T cell repertoires in cytomegalovirus infection. TCRdb itself ran the reads through MiXCR, one entry per CDR3 protein. The sample holds approximately 490,000 distinct CDR3 sequences, approximately 10% seen once. The sample taken for sequencing was PBMCs. These receptors originate from a human donor in good health (CMV status not recorded). Some clones in this sample may be carry-over from other donors' samples. CDR3s include the opening cysteine and the closing phenylalanine or tryptophan. Each record gives: clone size, V gene, D gene, J gene, CDR3 DNA, CDR3 protein. The D gene is left open where the match is weak. Clone sizes are given selectively: once, few, many, or a class where the clone is expanded.

clone size: many
V gene: TRBV15
D gene: .
J gene: TRBJ1-2
CDR3 DNA: TGTGCCACCAGCAGAGAACCCACCAACTATGGCTACACCTTC
CDR3 protein: CATSREPTNYGYTF

clone size: .
V gene: TRBV20-1
D gene: TRBD2
J gene: TRBJ2-3
CDR3 DNA: TGCAGTGCACCGCGCCTACTAGCGGGAGGGGATACGCAGTATTTT
CDR3 protein: CSAPRLLAGGDTQYF

clone size: many
V gene: TRBV20-1
D gene: .
J gene: TRBJ1-1
CDR3 DNA: TGCAGTGCTAGAGTGTTTGGAACTGAAGCTTTCTTT
CDR3 protein: CSARVFGTEAFF

clone size: .
V gene: TRBV2
D gene: TRBD1
J gene: TRBJ1-5
CDR3 DNA: TGTGCCAGCAGTCGGACAGGGCTTGGCAATCAGCCCCAGCATTTT
CDR3 protein: CASSRTGLGNQPQHF

clone size: few
V gene: TRBV27
D gene: TRBD1
J gene: TRBJ2-2
CDR3 DNA: TGTGCCAGCAGTACGACAGGGCTCACCGGGGAGCTGTTTTTT
CDR3 protein: CASSTTGLTGELFF

clone size: few
V gene: TRBV6-6
D gene: TRBD2
J gene: TRBJ2-1
CDR3 DNA: TGTGCCAGCAGTTACCCGAAACCCGGGGGGACTAGCGGGAGGGCGTACAATGAGCAGTTCTTC
CDR3 protein: CASSYPKPGGTSGRAYNEQFF

clone size: many
V gene: TRBV28
D gene: .
J gene: TRBJ1-1
CDR3 DNA: TGTGCCAGCACCGGAACCTTGAACACTGAAGCTTTCTTT
CDR3 protein: CASTGTLNTEAFF

clone size: many
V gene: TRBV7-9
D gene: .
J gene: TRBJ2-2
CDR3 DNA: TGTGCCAGCAGCCCAATTTCGGGGCTTAACACCGGGGAGCTGTTTTTT
CDR3 protein: CASSPISGLNTGELFF

clone size: many
V gene: TRBV27
D gene: .
J gene: TRBJ1-5
CDR3 DNA: TGTGCCAGCAGCGAATCGGGGAGGGTGAATCAGCCCCAGCATTTT
CDR3 protein: CASSESGRVNQPQHF

clone size: .
V gene: TRBV30
D gene: TRBD2
J gene: TRBJ2-3
CDR3 DNA: TGTGCCTGGAGAATAGCGGGAGCGGGCGATACGCAGTATTTT
CDR3 protein: CAWRIAGAGDTQYF

clone size: few
V gene: TRBV5-1
D gene: .
J gene: TRBJ2-3
CDR3 DNA: TGCGCCAGCAGCTTGGACAGGGCGGGAGATACGCAGTATTTT
CDR3 protein: CASSLDRAGDTQYF

clone size: few
V gene: TRBV20-1
D gene: TRBD2
J gene: TRBJ2-3
CDR3 DNA: TGCAGTGCATTGACCGGGACTAGCCCAGATACGCAGTATTTT
CDR3 protein: CSALTGTSPDTQYF

clone size: few
V gene: TRBV5-6
D gene: .
J gene: TRBJ1-5
CDR3 DNA: TGTGCCAGCAGCCGCTCCCCGGTAGGCAATCAGCCCCAGCATTTT
CDR3 protein: CASSRSPVGNQPQHF

clone size: many
V gene: TRBV11-2
D gene: .
J gene: TRBJ1-1
CDR3 DNA: TGTGCCAGCAGCTTAACAAGCTATAGGGGGACGGAGAACACTGAAGCTTTCTTT
CDR3 protein: CASSLTSYRGTENTEAFF

clone size: few
V gene: TRBV30
D gene: .
J gene: TRBJ2-2
CDR3 DNA: TGTGCCTGGAGTACAGGGACGAACACCGGGGAGCTGTTTTTT
CDR3 protein: CAWSTGTNTGELFF

clone size: .
V gene: TRBV3-1
D gene: TRBD2
J gene: TRBJ2-3
CDR3 DNA: TGTGCCAGCAGCGCAGGGGGACTAGCGCGCACAGATACGCAGTATTTT
CDR3 protein: CASSAGGLARTDTQYF

clone size: many
V gene: TRBV7-9
D gene: TRBD1
J gene: TRBJ2-5
CDR3 DNA: TGTGCCAGCAGCCCGACAGGGGGCGAAGAGACCCAGTACTTC
CDR3 protein: CASSPTGGEETQYF

clone size: many
V gene: TRBV12-3/TRBV12-4
D gene: .
J gene: TRBJ1-2
CDR3 DNA: TGTGCCAGCAGTTTATCCAGGGGATATGGCTACACCTTC
CDR3 protein: CASSLSRGYGYTF

clone size: many
V gene: TRBV7-2
D gene: TRBD2
J gene: TRBJ2-5
CDR3 DNA: TGTGCCAGCAGCTTAGATAGCGGGGGGACGAAGACCCAGTACTTC
CDR3 protein: CASSLDSGGTKTQYF

clone size: .
V gene: TRBV20-1
D gene: .
J gene: TRBJ2-7
CDR3 DNA: TGCAGTGCTAGAGATCCGGGCAGGGGTGCGTCCGAGCAGTACTTC
CDR3 protein: CSARDPGRGASEQYF

clone size: few
V gene: TRBV29-1
D gene: TRBD1
J gene: TRBJ2-1
CDR3 DNA: TGCAGCGTTGGATCCCCAACAGGGGGGTACAATGAGCAGTTCTTC
CDR3 protein: CSVGSPTGGYNEQFF

clone size: .
V gene: TRBV3-1
D gene: .
J gene: TRBJ2-3
CDR3 DNA: TGTGCCAGCAGCCCCGGGGATCCGGCTAGCACAGATACGCAGTATTTT
CDR3 protein: CASSPGDPASTDTQYF

clone size: many
V gene: TRBV29-1
D gene: .
J gene: TRBJ2-4
CDR3 DNA: TGCAGCGTTGAAGAGGCTCCCATCGTTCAGTACTTC
CDR3 protein: CSVEEAPIVQYF

clone size: many
V gene: TRBV4-1
D gene: TRBD1
J gene: TRBJ1-6
CDR3 DNA: TGCGCCAGCAGCCAGGGACAGAATAATTCACCCCTCCACTTT
CDR3 protein: CASSQGQNNSPLHF

clone size: many
V gene: TRBV28
D gene: .
J gene: TRBJ1-5
CDR3 DNA: TGTGCCAGCAGTTCTGTCAGGGGACCTAATCAGCCCCAGCATTTT
CDR3 protein: CASSSVRGPNQPQHF

clone size: many
V gene: TRBV12-3/TRBV12-4
D gene: TRBD2
J gene: TRBJ2-7
CDR3 DNA: TGTGCCAGCAGTTTAGGGGATCGGACTAGCGGGAGTTACGAGCAGTACTTC
CDR3 protein: CASSLGDRTSGSYEQYF

clone size: many
V gene: TRBV12-3/TRBV12-4
D gene: .
J gene: TRBJ1-1
CDR3 DNA: TGTGCCAGCCATTCTTGGGGGCAGGGATTGAACACTGAAGCTTTCTTT
CDR3 protein: CASHSWGQGLNTEAFF

clone size: few
V gene: TRBV5-4
D gene: .
J gene: TRBJ2-7
CDR3 DNA: TGTGCCAGCAGGGGGCCGCTGGCAGGGCAAGAGTACTTC
CDR3 protein: CASRGPLAGQEYF

clone size: many
V gene: TRBV20-1
D gene: .
J gene: TRBJ2-1
CDR3 DNA: TGCAGTGCCCCCCGATACACCGCGAGCTCCTACAATGAGCAGTTCTTC
CDR3 protein: CSAPRYTASSYNEQFF

clone size: few
V gene: TRBV28
D gene: .
J gene: TRBJ2-7
CDR3 DNA: TGTGCCAGCAGTTTAACAAGGGAGACCTACGAGCAGTACTTC
CDR3 protein: CASSLTRETYEQYF

clone size: few
V gene: TRBV7-3
D gene: .
J gene: TRBJ2-1
CDR3 DNA: TGTGCCAGCAGCTCCTCCTCTCAGCGGGGACAAAGGAATGAGCAGTTCTTC
CDR3 protein: CASSSSSQRGQRNEQFF

clone size: .
V gene: TRBV14
D gene: .
J gene: TRBJ2-7
CDR3 DNA: TGTGCCAGCAGCCAAGATCACGGAAGCTACGAGCAGTACTTC
CDR3 protein: CASSQDHGSYEQYF

clone size: many
V gene: TRBV27
D gene: .
J gene: TRBJ1-5
CDR3 DNA: TGTGCCAGCAGTATAACCCAGGGTAGACAGCCCCAGCATTTT
CDR3 protein: CASSITQGRQPQHF

clone size: many
V gene: TRBV12-3/TRBV12-4
D gene: TRBD1
J gene: TRBJ1-2
CDR3 DNA: TGTGCCAGCAGCGTGGGACAGTATAACTATGGCTACACCTTC
CDR3 protein: CASSVGQYNYGYTF

clone size: many
V gene: TRBV5-1
D gene: TRBD2
J gene: TRBJ2-7
CDR3 DNA: TGCGCCAGCAGCTTGACGAGAGCGGGGGAGCCCTACGAGCAGTACTTC
CDR3 protein: CASSLTRAGEPYEQYF

clone size: .
V gene: TRBV9
D gene: .
J gene: TRBJ2-5
CDR3 DNA: TGTGCCAGCAGCGTAGAAGGGGAGGAGACCCAGTACTTC
CDR3 protein: CASSVEGEETQYF